This T cell receptor beta chain appears in the sequencing data of a study of beta chain features in type 1 diabetes. The study's findings and limits: Lower insertion and higher deletion counts appeared at VDJ junctions in type 1 diabetes patients.

Researchers reported sorting CD4+ naive, central memory, regulatory and stem cell-like memory cells via CD45RO/CCR7/CD25/CD127/CD95/CD27. Reverse transcription of all isolated RNA meant that expressed TCRB transcripts were sequenced. Repertoires were generated with immunoSEQ multiplex PCR, while TCRdb's copy carries only in-frame clones and drops some. The sample includes about 250,000 clones, around 14% of them seen just once. Germline-derived CDR1 and CDR2 are MNHEY and SVGAGI. V shed 2 bases and J shed 7 bases, with 3 bases lying between them. The CDR3 loop spans 11 amino acids. As to this clone: Its cognate antigen is unknown.

The TCR comes from a woman between 40 and 50 years old in good health. The chain combines TRBV6-5 with TRBJ2-1; D is unclear. The sequencing sample was made of naive CD4+ T cells from blood. The chain's CDR3 is CASSYTNEQFF. In DNA form, the CDR3 reads TGTGCCAGCAGTTACACTAATGAGCAGTTCTTC.